The 9 T cell receptor beta chains given below trace back to one sample, sequenced in a study of regulatory T cells in long-lasting Graves disease. According to the study, TCR beta libraries were built with iRepertoire HTBI primers and CDR3-region Arm-PCR. TCRdb called the multiplex PCR reads again in MiXCR, with one record for every CDR3 protein. The sample holds a few hundred thousand distinct CDR3 sequences, approximately 18% seen once. Time point in this sample: newly diagnosed GD, antithyroid drugs for less than 3 months. Preparation of the TCR library used RNA extracted from PBMCs. These same records also appear under a second study, on T cells in Graves' hyperthyroidism and ophthalmopathy.

The sequencing used peripheral blood mononuclear cells (PBMCs), collected at new diagnosis, from a patient treated with antithyroid drugs. The receptors shown here come from a woman aged 25 to 39 with Graves disease.

The J gene is TRBJ2-2, the V gene TRBV19; perhaps TRBD1 as D (5 bases). CDR1 LNHDA and CDR2 SQIVND come from the germline V gene (reference sequence). This CDR3 has 16 residues. V lost 0 bases, J lost 0 bases, and 8 bases lay in between. Written as DNA, the CDR3 is TGTGCCAGTAGTATAGACCCGGACACGAACACCGGGGAGCTGTTTTTT. This sequence encodes CASSIDPDTNTGELFF.

This clonotype was observed a handful of times. The J gene is TRBJ2-7, the V gene TRBV20-1; perhaps TRBD1 as D (6 bases). This CDR3 comprises 14 residues. The V end was cut by 5 bases, the J end by 1 base, with 15 bases between. Germline values: CDR1 DFQATT, CDR2 SNEGSKA (reference sequence). The CDR3 coding sequence is TGCAGTGCTCCCTATCGAGGGGGATCCTACGAGCAGTACTTC. Encoded protein: CSAPYRGGSYEQYF.

The gene calls are TRBV20-1 and TRBJ2-7; no clear D. Gene TRBJ2-5 matches the end of the DNA better, so the J call may be wrong. The CDR3 sequence is 14 residues long. Germline V gene lookup returns CDR1 DFQATT and CDR2 SNEGSKA (reference sequence). The CDR3 here is CSASAPRPQETQYF. DNA of the CDR3: TGCAGTGCTAGCGCTCCCCGCCCCCAAGAGACCCAGTACTTC.

A note on this clonotype: Only one base separates this from a far larger clonotype, so it likely reflects a read error. J is TRBJ2-1 and V is TRBV7-9; D possibly matches TRBD1 or TRBD2 (5 bases each). Germline assignment: CDR1 SEHNR and CDR2 FQNEAQ (reference sequence). This CDR3 comprises 18 residues. The CDR3 loop is CASSPLRDPTVGYNEQSF. CDR3 coding DNA: TGTGCCAGCAGCCCTCTAAGGGACCCGACCGTGGGATACAATGAGCAGTCCTTC.

This clonotype came up a few times. The chain has TRBV4-1 and TRBJ1-1; D remains ambiguous. The germline V gene has CDR1 MGHRA and CDR2 YSYEKL. Between the trimmed V and J ends, which lost 0 bases and 1 base, there was a span of 6 bases. CDR3 length: 14 amino acids. The CDR3 protein is CASSQDRGNTEAFF. CDR3 DNA sequence: TGCGCCAGCAGCCAAGATCGGGGGAACACTGAAGCTTTCTTT.

This clonotype showed up just a few times. The rearrangement links TRBV6-5 to TRBJ2-7; 7 positions match TRBD1. J was trimmed by 5 bases and V by 0 bases; bases with no gene match: 7. The CDR3 has 15 residues. CDR1 is MNHEY, CDR2 SVGAGI, per germline. CDR3 nucleotides: TGTGCCAGCAGTTACTCCCCCCAAGGGGGCAACGAGCAGTACTTC. This translates into CASSYSPQGGNEQYF.

This chain joins TRBV10-3 and TRBJ1-4; no clear D gene. The CDR3 extends over 17 amino acids. Deletions cut 3 bases from V and 7 bases from J, with 21 bases between. Germline CDR1 reads ENHRY; CDR2 reads SYGVKD. In DNA form, the CDR3 reads TGTGCCATCAGTGATTCGGGGTCTAGAGGGTTGGGTGAAAAACTGTTTTTT. Amino acids: CAISDSGSRGLGEKLFF.

The chain couples TRBV6-2 or TRBV6-3 to TRBJ1-1; D is unclear. Germline values: CDR1 MNHEY, CDR2 SVGEGT. The CDR3 is 12 residues long. The CDR3 reads CPSPQEFTEAFF. In nucleotides, the CDR3 is TGTCCATCCCCCCAGGAGTTCACTGAAGCTTTCTTT.

With regard to this clonotype: A clone one base away is much larger, so this may be a read error. The final CDR3 position lacks the conserved phenylalanine or tryptophan, pointing to a likely read error. This rearrangement joins TRBV7-3 to TRBJ2-5, with D unclear. This CDR3 contains 16 residues. Germline lookup yields CDR1 SGHTA and CDR2 FQGTGA. Trimming removed 4 bases from V and 5 bases from J, with 20 bases in between. The DNA for the CDR3 is TGTGCCAGCAGCTCCCTACAATTTCCTGAACGGGAGACCCAGTACTTA. It is translated as CASSSLQFPERETQYL.